One and the same sample provided the 19 T cell receptor beta chains below, sequenced in a study of blood T cells in healthy people across ages. PCR was performed a second time for about 7 to 11 cycles using a sample-barcoded 5' primer and a J-beta primer mix. In TCRdb, the 5' RACE reads were re-called with MiXCR into one record per CDR3 protein. The data show approximately 810,000 distinct CDR3 sequences, roughly 26% seen once. Sequencing was done on a sample of blood. These receptor sequences come from a woman older than 75 in good health.

There are many counts of this clonotype. The V gene is TRBV27, the J gene TRBJ1-2; 12 nucleotides align to TRBD1. V shed 5 bases and J 4 bases; nucleotides not matched to a gene: 5. The CDR3 is 15 residues long. Germline V gives CDR1 MNHEY, CDR2 SMNVEV (reference sequence). The CDR3 spells CASSPGTGGSYGYTF. In nucleotides, the CDR3 is TGTGCCAGCAGTCCAGGGACAGGGGGCAGCTATGGCTACACCTTC.

About this clonotype: Mismatch with germline at one junction end may stem from a read error. The V and J genes are TRBV29-1 and TRBJ2-3; no reliable D call. The CDR3 sequence is 12 residues long. Germline CDR1 is SQVTM and CDR2 is ANQGSEA. Here the CDR3 reads CSGECDTDTQYF. For the CDR3, the DNA is TGCAGCGGTGAATGCGATACAGATACGCAGTATTTT.

The V and J genes are TRBV20-1 and TRBJ1-1; 8 bases are a match to TRBD1. The germline CDR1 and CDR2 sequences are DFQATT and SNEGSKA (reference sequence). Unmatched junction bases numbered 13, after V lost 6 bases and J lost 1 base. CDR3 length: 16 residues. CDR3 loop: CSATHPGGGWNTEAFF. Here the CDR3 DNA reads TGCAGTGCGACCCACCCAGGGGGCGGGTGGAACACTGAAGCTTTCTTT.

This clonotype was seen at least ten times. This rearrangement joins TRBV5-6 to TRBJ1-1, with TRBD1 matching 10 bases. The CDR3 is 14 residues long. J was trimmed by 2 bases and V by 5 bases; bases with no gene match: 3. Per the germline V gene, CDR1 is SGHDT and CDR2 is YYEEEE. CDR3 protein: CASSGDRGNTEAFF. Here the CDR3 DNA reads TGTGCCAGCAGTGGGGACAGGGGAAACACTGAAGCTTTCTTT.

The V call is TRBV18, the J call TRBJ1-2; 8 bases are a match to TRBD1. The CDR3 is 17 residues long. Trimming removed 1 base from V and 2 bases from J; junction bases left unmatched: 9. Germline loops: CDR1 KGHSH, CDR2 LQKENI. The CDR3: CASSPLDTGGPNYGYTF. In DNA form, the CDR3 reads TGTGCCAGCTCACCACTAGATACAGGGGGACCGAACTATGGCTACACCTTC.

In its sample, this clonotype was seen many times. The rearrangement joins TRBV19 to TRBJ2-6, with D unclear. Germline V gene data show CDR1 as LNHDA and CDR2 as SQIVND (reference sequence). V was trimmed by 2 bases and J by 3 bases, leaving 17 bases between them. The CDR3 loop spans 18 amino acids. The CDR3 here is CASSISGNPMGGANVLTF. As DNA, the CDR3 is TGTGCCAGTAGTATAAGTGGGAATCCTATGGGTGGGGCCAACGTCCTGACTTTC.

About this clonotype: A read error is possible here, since a much larger clone lies one base away. The gene calls are TRBV28 and TRBJ1-5; TRBD1 aligns across 7 bases. This CDR3 has 18 amino acids. The germline gives CDR1 MDHEN, CDR2 SYDVKM. CDR3 DNA: TGTGGCAGCACCAATTCCGGGACAGAAATTTATAGCAATCAGCCCCAGCATTTT. This sequence encodes CGSTNSGTEIYSNQPQHF.

This clonotype was detected ten times or more. The gene calls are TRBV27 and TRBJ1-6; the D is unclear. The V and J ends lost 4 bases and 2 bases respectively, with 6 bases between them. The V gene's germline CDR1 is MNHEY and CDR2 SMNVEV (reference sequence). The CDR3 covers 14 residues. CDR3: CASSWATYNSPLHF. Written as DNA, the CDR3 is TGTGCCAGCAGTTGGGCAACCTATAATTCACCCCTCCACTTT.

This clonotype occurred many times. The rearrangement joins TRBV12-3 or TRBV12-4 to TRBJ2-3; D gene uncertain. The CDR3 consists of 14 residues. V was trimmed by 6 bases and J by 0 bases, leaving 10 bases between them. CDR3 coding DNA: TGTGCCAGCAGAAGCGCAGCTAGCACAGATACGCAGTATTTT. This codes for CASRSAASTDTQYF.

This clonotype was observed a handful of times. V gene TRBV2 combines with J gene TRBJ2-5; 11 bases line up with TRBD2. V trimming: 6 bases; J trimming: 1 base; junction bases outside the gene matches: 10. The germline V gene encodes CDR1 SNHLY and CDR2 FYNNEI. This CDR3 is built from 17 residues. As DNA, the CDR3 is TGTGCCAGCAGGAAGTTTAGCGGGGGGGCCCCCCAAGAGACCCAGTACTTC. Protein: CASRKFSGGAPQETQYF.

The CDR3 nucleotides read TGTGCCGACGGCCCGAGCTCAGATACGCAGTATTTT. The encoded protein is CADGPSSDTQYF. The V call is TRBV7-2, the J call TRBJ2-3; D not certain. CDR1 is SGHTA, CDR2 FQGNSA, per germline. Trimming took off 11 bases at V and 4 bases at J, with 13 bases between the two ends. The CDR3 totals 12 residues.

V is TRBV6-4 and J is TRBJ1-4; D remains ambiguous. The CDR3 sequence is 15 residues long. Germline CDR1 is MRHNA and CDR2 is SNTAGT. With 3 bases removed from V and 6 bases from J, the gap between germline ends came to 14 bases. CDR3 DNA sequence: TGTGCCAGCAGTGAACCGGCCCCATGGGATGAAAAACTGTTTTTT. Protein: CASSEPAPWDEKLFF.

The chain has TRBV19 and TRBJ1-6; 7 nucleotides line up with TRBD1. Germline trimming cut 7 bases from V and 8 bases from J; bases unmatched to any gene: 11. The length of the CDR3 is 15 residues. The germline V gene has CDR1 LNHDA and CDR2 SQIVND (reference sequence). CDR3 DNA sequence: TGTGCCAGTACCAAAGGAGGGGACAGACATTCACCCCTCCACTTT. Protein product: CASTKGGDRHSPLHF. The complete variable domain, with remaining parts taken from reference TRBV19 and TRBJ1-6, reads DGGITQSPKYLFRKEGQNVTLSCEQNLNHDAMYWYRQDPGQGLRLIYYSQIVNDFQKGDIAEGYSVSREKKESFPLTVTSAQKNPTAFYLCASTKGGDRHSPLHFGNGTRLTVT.

This clonotype was observed a handful of times. A clone one base away is much larger, so this may be a read error. The V and J genes are TRBV7-2 and TRBJ2-1, with 12 bases aligning to TRBD2. J gave up 9 bases and V 4 bases, and 4 bases lay outside the gene matches. The germline gives CDR1 SGHTA, CDR2 FQGNSA. CDR3 length equals 14 residues. The CDR3 spells CASSCASGGVEQFF. CDR3 DNA sequence: TGTGCCAGCAGCTGCGCTAGCGGGGGGGTTGAGCAGTTCTTC.

V is TRBV5-1 and J is TRBJ2-5, with D perhaps TRBD1 or TRBD2 (6 bases each). The length of the CDR3 is 13 residues. In germline, CDR1 is SGHRS, CDR2 YFSETQ. Trimming took off 5 bases at V and 3 bases at J, with 11 bases between the two ends. CDR3 DNA: TGCGCCAGCAGGGAGGGGGTCGAAGAGACCCAGTACTTC. Amino acid sequence: CASREGVEETQYF. Filled out from reference TRBV5-1 and TRBJ2-5, the complete variable domain reads KAGVTQTPRYLIKTRGQQVTLSCSPISGHRSVSWYQQTPGQGLQFLFEYFSETQRNKGNFPGRFSGRQFSNSRSEMNVSTLELGDSALYLCASREGVEETQYFGPGTRLLVL.

This clonotype was observed at least ten times. V and J are TRBV20-1 and TRBJ2-1; D might be TRBD1 (6 bases). V was cut by 0 bases and J by 8 bases, with 17 bases left in between. The CDR3 has 15 residues. Germline CDR1 DFQATT, CDR2 SNEGSKA (reference sequence). This chain's CDR3 is CSAREGTGRNHEQFF. CDR3 sequence (DNA): TGCAGTGCTAGAGAGGGAACAGGGCGCAATCATGAGCAGTTCTTC.

J is TRBJ2-3 and V is TRBV4-3, with 11 bases lining up with TRBD1. The V and J ends lost 4 bases and 4 bases, in that order; junction bases with no gene match: 4. The germline CDR1 and CDR2 sequences are LGHNA and YSLEER. There are 15 residues in the CDR3. The CDR3: CASSRGQGAADTQYF. CDR3 DNA sequence: TGCGCCAGCAGCCGAGGACAGGGGGCAGCAGATACGCAGTATTTT.

This clonotype was picked up many times. The rearrangement uses TRBV5-6 and TRBJ2-7, with TRBD2 as a possible D gene (5 bases). V dropped 0 bases and J dropped 5 bases, with 15 bases sitting between them. Germline assignment: CDR1 SGHDT and CDR2 YYEEEE. This CDR3 is built from 15 residues. The CDR3 loop reads CASSLDPGGSHEQYF. CDR3 DNA sequence: TGTGCCAGCAGCTTGGACCCCGGAGGATCCCACGAGCAGTACTTC.

This clonotype has at least ten counts. Germline is not matched at one junction end, which may reflect a read error. The chain combines TRBV5-1 with TRBJ1-4; 7 bases are shared with TRBD1. The CDR3 contains 14 residues. In germline, CDR1 is SGHRS, CDR2 YFSETQ. CDR3 DNA: TGTGCCAGCAGTAAACAGGGGACTAATGAAAAACTGTTTTTT. This codes for CASSKQGTNEKLFF.